Presented here are 9 T cell receptor beta chains from one specimen sequenced in a study of T cell repertoires in cytomegalovirus infection. A single record per CDR3 protein comes from TCRdb applying MiXCR to the reads. The sample carries roughly 100,000 distinct CDR3 sequences, 16% recorded once. Sequenced material: PBMCs. The receptors stem from a human donor in good health (CMV status not recorded). Some clones in this sample may be carry-over from other donors' samples.

J is TRBJ2-3 and V is TRBV20-1; D gene uncertain. Germline values: CDR1 DFQATT, CDR2 SNEGSKA (reference sequence). CDR3 size: 13 residues. CDR3 in DNA: TGCAGCGCCCCGCCCGGTTCCGAAGATACGCAGTATTTT. As protein: CSAPPGSEDTQYF.

This clonotype was seen a few times. Here the CDR3 reads CASSFLQGGPGVLTF. The DNA of the CDR3 is TGTGCCAGCAGTTTTTTACAGGGGGGCCCCGGGGTCCTGACTTTC. The chain combines TRBV28 with TRBJ2-6; 8 positions agree with TRBD1. The V gene end was trimmed by 3 bases and the J gene end by 13 bases; junction bases not matched to a gene: 11. This CDR3 region has 15 residues. Germline CDR1 MDHEN, CDR2 SYDVKM.

This clonotype was observed a few times. The V gene is TRBV7-3, the J gene TRBJ2-3; D uncertain. The CDR3 totals 18 residues. Germline CDR1 reads SGHTA; CDR2 reads FQGTGA. Trimming removed 1 base at V and 3 bases at J, with 20 bases between. The CDR3 coding sequence is TGTGCCAGCAGCTTAATGCCGGGTCTAGGCGTCGGGACAGATACGCAGTATTTT. Its translation is CASSLMPGLGVGTDTQYF.

The chain employs TRBV2 and TRBJ2-7; a possible D gene is TRBD1 (6 bases). V shed 7 bases and J shed 0 bases, with 16 bases lying between them. The CDR3 is made up of 15 amino acids. The V gene's germline CDR1 is SNHLY and CDR2 FYNNEI. CDR3 nucleotides: TGTGCCAGCAACCCCACAACAGGGCGCTCCTACGAGCAGTACTTC. Protein sequence: CASNPTTGRSYEQYF.

This clonotype was seen ten or more times. The rearrangement joins TRBV20-1 to TRBJ2-3; 8 nucleotides agree with TRBD2. Germline CDR1 reads DFQATT; CDR2 reads SNEGSKA (reference sequence). V dropped 5 bases and J dropped 3; count of bases not matched to a gene: 10. The CDR3 is made up of 15 amino acids. CDR3 region: CSAANPGGRTDTQYF. Written as DNA, the CDR3 is TGCAGTGCTGCCAACCCGGGGGGGCGGACAGATACGCAGTATTTT.

This clonotype was seen a handful of times. The chain joins TRBV20-1 to TRBJ1-1; D ambiguous. The V gene's germline CDR1 is DFQATT and CDR2 SNEGSKA (reference sequence). V gave up 3 bases and J gave up 5 bases, with 7 bases separating them. The CDR3 has 11 amino acids. The CDR3 protein is CSARIGTEAFF. The CDR3 nucleotides are TGCAGTGCTAGGATCGGGACTGAAGCTTTCTTT.

Ten or more counts support this clonotype. V usage is TRBV7-2 and J usage is TRBJ2-5; TRBD2 matches 11 bases. The CDR3 runs to 15 residues. With V trimmed by 3 bases and J by 5 bases, 5 bases remained unmatched. Germline CDR1 and CDR2: SGHTA and FQGNSA. DNA for the CDR3: TGTGCCAGCAGCTTTAGCGGGGGGGGTGGGGAGACCCAGTACTTC. Amino acid sequence: CASSFSGGGGETQYF.

This clonotype appeared a few times. The rearrangement uses TRBV5-4 and TRBJ2-5; unclear D gene. Trimming left V 3 bases short and J 4 bases short, with 10 bases between. The germline V gene has CDR1 SGHNT and CDR2 YYREEE (reference sequence). The CDR3 extends over 13 amino acids. The CDR3 sequence is CASSSQTIETQYF. The CDR3 DNA follows: TGTGCCAGCAGCTCCCAAACTATAGAGACCCAGTACTTC.

This clonotype appeared many times. The chain uses TRBV7-2 and TRBJ2-1; D gene unclear. Between the trimmed V and J ends, which lost 3 bases and 7 bases, there was a span of 16 bases. This CDR3 spans 15 amino acids. CDR1 is SGHTA and CDR2 is FQGNSA in the germline V gene. Here the CDR3 DNA reads TGTGCCAGCAGCTTTATGTCTATTGCTAGGAATGAGCAGTTCTTC. Translation gives CASSFMSIARNEQFF.